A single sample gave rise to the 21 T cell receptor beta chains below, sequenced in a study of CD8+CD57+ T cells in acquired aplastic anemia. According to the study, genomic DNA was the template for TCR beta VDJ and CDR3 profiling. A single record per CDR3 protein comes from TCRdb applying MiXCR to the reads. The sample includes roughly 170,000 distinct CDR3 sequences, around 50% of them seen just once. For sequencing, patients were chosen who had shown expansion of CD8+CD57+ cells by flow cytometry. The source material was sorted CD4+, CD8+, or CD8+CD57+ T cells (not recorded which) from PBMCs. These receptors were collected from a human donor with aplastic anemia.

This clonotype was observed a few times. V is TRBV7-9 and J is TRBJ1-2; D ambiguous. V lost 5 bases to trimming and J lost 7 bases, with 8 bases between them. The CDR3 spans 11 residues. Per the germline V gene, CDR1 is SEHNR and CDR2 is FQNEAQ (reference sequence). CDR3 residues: CASSLTTGYTF. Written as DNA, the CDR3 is TGTGCCAGCAGCCTAACAACTGGCTACACCTTC.

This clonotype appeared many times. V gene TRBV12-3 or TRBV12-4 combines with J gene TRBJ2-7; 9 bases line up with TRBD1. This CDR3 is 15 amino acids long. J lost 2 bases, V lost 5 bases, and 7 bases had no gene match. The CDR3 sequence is CASSVPGQGTYEQYF. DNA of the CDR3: TGTGCCAGCAGTGTGCCCGGACAGGGGACCTACGAGCAGTACTTC.

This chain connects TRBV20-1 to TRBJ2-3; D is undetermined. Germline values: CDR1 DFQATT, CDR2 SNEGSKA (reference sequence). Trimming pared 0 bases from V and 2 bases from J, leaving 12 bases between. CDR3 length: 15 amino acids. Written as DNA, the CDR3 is TGCAGTGCTAGAGATGGTGGGCAGGTCACAGATACGCAGTATTTT. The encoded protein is CSARDGGQVTDTQYF.

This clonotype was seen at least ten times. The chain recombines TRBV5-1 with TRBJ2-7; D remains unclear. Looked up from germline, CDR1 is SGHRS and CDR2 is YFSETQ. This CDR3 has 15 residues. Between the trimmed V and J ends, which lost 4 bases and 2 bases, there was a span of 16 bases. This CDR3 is CASSAAPQSTYEQYF. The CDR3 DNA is TGCGCCAGCAGCGCCGCCCCTCAGAGTACCTACGAGCAGTACTTC. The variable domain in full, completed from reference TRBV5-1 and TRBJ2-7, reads KAGVTQTPRYLIKTRGQQVTLSCSPISGHRSVSWYQQTPGQGLQFLFEYFSETQRNKGNFPGRFSGRQFSNSRSEMNVSTLELGDSALYLCASSAAPQSTYEQYFGPGTRLTVT.

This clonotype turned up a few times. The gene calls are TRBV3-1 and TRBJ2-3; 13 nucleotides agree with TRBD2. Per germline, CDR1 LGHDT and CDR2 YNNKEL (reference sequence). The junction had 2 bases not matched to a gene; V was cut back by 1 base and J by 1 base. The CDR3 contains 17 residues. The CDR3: CASSQVGLAGRTDTQYF. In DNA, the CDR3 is TGTGCCAGCAGCCAAGTGGGACTAGCGGGGCGCACAGATACGCAGTATTTT.

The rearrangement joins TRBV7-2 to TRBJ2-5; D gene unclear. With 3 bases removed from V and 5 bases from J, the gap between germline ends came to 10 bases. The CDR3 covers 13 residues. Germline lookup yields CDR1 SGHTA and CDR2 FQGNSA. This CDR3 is CASSFKGGETQYF. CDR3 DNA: TGTGCCAGCAGCTTCAAGGGTGGGGAGACCCAGTACTTC. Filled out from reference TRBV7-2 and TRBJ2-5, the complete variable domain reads GAGVSQSPSNKVTEKGKDVELRCDPISGHTALYWYRQSLGQGLEFLIYFQGNSAPDKSGLPSDRFSAERTGGSVSTLTIQRTQQEDSAVYLCASSFKGGETQYFGPGTRLLVL.

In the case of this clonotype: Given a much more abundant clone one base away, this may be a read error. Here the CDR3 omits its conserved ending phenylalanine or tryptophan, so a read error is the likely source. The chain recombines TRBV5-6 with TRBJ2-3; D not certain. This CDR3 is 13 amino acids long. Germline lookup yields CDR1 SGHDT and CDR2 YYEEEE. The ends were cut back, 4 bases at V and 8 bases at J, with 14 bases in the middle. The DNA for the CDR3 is TGTGCCAGCAGCCTCCGCCGCCAACCTACGCAGTATCTT. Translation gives CASSLRRQPTQYL.

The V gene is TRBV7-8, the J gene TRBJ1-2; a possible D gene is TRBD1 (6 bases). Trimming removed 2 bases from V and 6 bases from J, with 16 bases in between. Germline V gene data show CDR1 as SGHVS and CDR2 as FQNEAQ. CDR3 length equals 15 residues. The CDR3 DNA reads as TGTGCCAGCAGCTTATCTTCGACAGGCTTGGATGGCTACACCTTC. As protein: CASSLSSTGLDGYTF.

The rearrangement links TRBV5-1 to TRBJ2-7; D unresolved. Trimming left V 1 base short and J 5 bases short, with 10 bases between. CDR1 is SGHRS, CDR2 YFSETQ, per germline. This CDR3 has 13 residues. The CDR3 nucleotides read TGCGCCAGCAGCTTGTTTAATGGAAACGAGCAGTACTTC. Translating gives CASSLFNGNEQYF.

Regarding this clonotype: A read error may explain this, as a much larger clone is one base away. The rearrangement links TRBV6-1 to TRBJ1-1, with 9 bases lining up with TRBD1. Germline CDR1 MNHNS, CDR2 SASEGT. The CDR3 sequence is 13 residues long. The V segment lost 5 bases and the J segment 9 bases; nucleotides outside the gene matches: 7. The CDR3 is CASSRDRVRKAFF. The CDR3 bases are TGTGCCAGCAGTCGGGACAGGGTTCGGAAAGCTTTCTTT.

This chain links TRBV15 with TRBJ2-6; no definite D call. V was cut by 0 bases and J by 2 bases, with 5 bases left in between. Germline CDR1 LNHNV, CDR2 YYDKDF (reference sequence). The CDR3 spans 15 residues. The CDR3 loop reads CATSRDVAGANVLTF. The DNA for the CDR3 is TGTGCCACCAGCAGAGATGTGGCTGGGGCCAACGTCCTGACTTTC.

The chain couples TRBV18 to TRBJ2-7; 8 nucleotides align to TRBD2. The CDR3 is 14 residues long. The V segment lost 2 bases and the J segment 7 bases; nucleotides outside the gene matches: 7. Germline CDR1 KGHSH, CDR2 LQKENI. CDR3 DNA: TGTGCCAGCTCACCAGTCGCGGGGGGCATAGAGCAGTACTTC. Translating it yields CASSPVAGGIEQYF.

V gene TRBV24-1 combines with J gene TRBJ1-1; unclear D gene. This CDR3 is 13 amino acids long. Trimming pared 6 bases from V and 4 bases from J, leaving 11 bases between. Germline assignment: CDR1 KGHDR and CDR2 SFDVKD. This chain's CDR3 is CATSTQEGTEAFF. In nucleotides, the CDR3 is TGTGCCACCAGTACGCAGGAGGGCACTGAAGCTTTCTTT.

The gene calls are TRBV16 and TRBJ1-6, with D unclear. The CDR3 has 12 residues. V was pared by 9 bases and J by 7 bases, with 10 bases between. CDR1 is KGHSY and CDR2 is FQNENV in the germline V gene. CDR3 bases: TGTGCCAGTCAGCCAATGAATTCACCCCTCCACTTT. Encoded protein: CASQPMNSPLHF.

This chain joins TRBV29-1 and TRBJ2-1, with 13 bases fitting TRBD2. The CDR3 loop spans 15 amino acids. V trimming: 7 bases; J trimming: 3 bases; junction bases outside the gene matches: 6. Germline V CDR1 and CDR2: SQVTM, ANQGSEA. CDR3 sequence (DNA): TGCAGCGCTGGGACTAGCGGGGTCATCTACAATGAGCAGTTCTTC. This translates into CSAGTSGVIYNEQFF.

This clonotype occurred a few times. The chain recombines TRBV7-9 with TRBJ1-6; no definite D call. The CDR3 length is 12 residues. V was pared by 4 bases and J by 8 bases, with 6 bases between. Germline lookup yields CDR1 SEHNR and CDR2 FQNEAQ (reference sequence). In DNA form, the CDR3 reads TGTGCCAGCAGCTCAAACTATTCACCCCTCCACTTT. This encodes CASSSNYSPLHF.

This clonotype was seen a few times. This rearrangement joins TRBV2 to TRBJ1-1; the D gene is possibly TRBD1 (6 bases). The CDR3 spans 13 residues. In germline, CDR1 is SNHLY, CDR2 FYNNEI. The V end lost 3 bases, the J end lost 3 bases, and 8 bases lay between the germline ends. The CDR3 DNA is TGTGCCAGCAGTGAGGGGGCGTACACTGAAGCTTTCTTT. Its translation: CASSEGAYTEAFF.

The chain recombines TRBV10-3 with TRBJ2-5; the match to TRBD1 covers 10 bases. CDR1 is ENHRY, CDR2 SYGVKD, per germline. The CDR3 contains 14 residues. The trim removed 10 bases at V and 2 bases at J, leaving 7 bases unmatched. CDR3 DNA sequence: TGTGCCAGTGCGACAGGGGGCCTACAAGAGACCCAGTACTTC. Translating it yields CASATGGLQETQYF.

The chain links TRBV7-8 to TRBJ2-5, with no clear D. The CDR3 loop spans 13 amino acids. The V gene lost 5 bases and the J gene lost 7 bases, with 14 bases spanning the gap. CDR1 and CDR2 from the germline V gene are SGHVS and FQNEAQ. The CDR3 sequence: CASSEDIGRTQYF. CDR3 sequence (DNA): TGTGCCAGCAGCGAAGATATCGGCCGGACCCAGTACTTC.

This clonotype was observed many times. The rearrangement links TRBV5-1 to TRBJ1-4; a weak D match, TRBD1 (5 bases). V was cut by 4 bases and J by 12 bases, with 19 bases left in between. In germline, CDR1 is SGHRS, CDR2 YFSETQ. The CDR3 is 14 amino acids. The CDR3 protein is CASSTQGGSWELFF. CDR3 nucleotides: TGCGCCAGCAGCACCCAGGGCGGTAGCTGGGAACTGTTTTTT.

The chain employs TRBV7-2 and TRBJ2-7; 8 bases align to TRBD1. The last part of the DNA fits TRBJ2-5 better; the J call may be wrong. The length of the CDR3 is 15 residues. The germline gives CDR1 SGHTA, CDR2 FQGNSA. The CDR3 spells CASSLRTGMLETQYF. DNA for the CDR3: TGTGCCAGCAGCTTGCGGACAGGGATGTTGGAGACCCAGTACTTC.